Below, 31 T cell receptor beta chains from the same sample are listed, as sequenced in a study of T cells in Graves' hyperthyroidism and ophthalmopathy. Amplified TCR beta CDR3 regions came from RNA transcripts. A first-round RT-PCR of the TCR CDR3 used the HTBI primer set. TCRdb itself ran the multiplex PCR reads through MiXCR, one entry per CDR3 protein. The data hold about 210,000 distinct CDR3 sequences, with roughly 15% observed a single time. Sequences were obtained from blood. The receptors derive from a man aged 45-65 years with Graves' hyperthyroidism.

The J gene is TRBJ2-7, the V gene TRBV18; D is perhaps TRBD1 or TRBD2 (5 bases each). V gave up 3 bases and J gave up 7 bases, with 13 bases separating them. The CDR3 sequence is 13 residues long. CDR1 KGHSH and CDR2 LQKENI come from the germline V gene. The CDR3 DNA follows: TGTGCCAGCTCACCGGGGACGCTGGGGGAGCAGTACTTC. This gives the protein CASSPGTLGEQYF.

V and J are TRBV6-1 and TRBJ2-2; 8 nucleotides line up with TRBD2. Germline V gives CDR1 MNHNS, CDR2 SASEGT. This CDR3 is built from 15 residues. V lost 8 bases to trimming and J lost 4 bases; unmatched junction nucleotides: 9. CDR3 loop: CASYGGVIRTGELFF. CDR3 coding DNA: TGTGCCAGCTACGGGGGGGTTATCCGCACCGGGGAGCTGTTTTTT.

Ten or more counts support this clonotype. The rearrangement links TRBV30 to TRBJ1-3; no clear D. The CDR3 loop spans 13 amino acids. From germline, CDR1 is GTSNPN and CDR2 SVGIG (reference sequence). The V and J ends lost 5 bases and 4 bases respectively, with 12 bases between them. The chain's CDR3 is CAWVRAGGNTIYF. CDR3 DNA: TGTGCCTGGGTGAGGGCCGGGGGAAACACCATATATTTT.

This clonotype was seen at least ten times. The V call is TRBV7-9, the J call TRBJ2-7, with a tentative D call TRBD2 (6 bases). CDR3 length: 15 amino acids. V was trimmed by 4 bases and J by 3 bases, leaving 16 bases between them. Germline V lookup: CDR1 SEHNR, CDR2 FQNEAQ (reference sequence). CDR3 nucleotides: TGTGCCAGCAGCTCACAGGCGGGGACCGACTACGAGCAGTACTTC. Amino acid sequence: CASSSQAGTDYEQYF.

The J gene is TRBJ2-4, the V gene TRBV18, with 11 bases identical to TRBD1. Losses at the gene ends were 0 bases for V and 8 bases for J; bases not matched to a gene: 0. The CDR3 runs to 14 residues. Germline CDR1 is KGHSH and CDR2 is LQKENI. CDR3 amino acids: CASSPPGQGDIQYF. In nucleotides, the CDR3 is TGTGCCAGCTCACCACCGGGACAGGGGGACATTCAGTACTTC.

This clonotype has only a few counts. The chain links TRBV11-2 to TRBJ1-1; D is unresolved. V was pared by 0 bases and J by 6 bases, with 5 bases between. This CDR3 is built from 12 residues. CDR1 is SGHAT, CDR2 FQNNGV, per germline. This CDR3 is CASSLEGSEAFF. Written as DNA, the CDR3 is TGTGCCAGCAGCTTAGAGGGGTCTGAAGCTTTCTTT.

In its sample, this clonotype was seen many times. The gene calls are TRBV20-1 and TRBJ2-5; D possibly uses TRBD1 or TRBD2 (5 bases each). CDR1 is DFQATT and CDR2 is SNEGSKA in the germline V gene (reference sequence). V lost 5 bases and J lost 1, with 11 bases in between. The CDR3 sequence is 13 residues long. In DNA form, the CDR3 reads TGCAGTGCTTGGGACGGACTCCAAGAGACCCAGTACTTC. Encoded protein: CSAWDGLQETQYF.

Ten or more counts support this clonotype. The J gene is TRBJ2-3, the V gene TRBV28; 11 bases fit TRBD2. The trim removed 3 bases at V and 4 bases at J, leaving 6 bases unmatched. The CDR3 runs 16 residues. From germline, CDR1 is MDHEN and CDR2 SYDVKM. The DNA for the CDR3 is TGTGCCAGCAGTTTTCCACTAGCGGGAGAACCAGATACGCAGTATTTT. Encoded protein: CASSFPLAGEPDTQYF. Full variable domain (remainder filled in from reference TRBV28 and TRBJ2-3): DVKVTQSSRYLVKRTGEKVFLECVQDMDHENMFWYRQDPGLGLRLIYFSYDVKMKEKGDIPEGYSVSREKKERFSLILESASTNQTSMYLCASSFPLAGEPDTQYFGPGTRLTVL.

This clonotype has a count of ten or more. V gene TRBV20-1 combines with J gene TRBJ2-7, with 8 bases fitting TRBD1. J was trimmed by 2 bases and V by 6 bases; bases with no gene match: 6. Germline V gene lookup returns CDR1 DFQATT and CDR2 SNEGSKA (reference sequence). CDR3 length: 13 residues. Written as DNA, the CDR3 is TGCAGTGCGGAAGGACAGGGTGCCTACGAGCAGTACTTC. Its translation is CSAEGQGAYEQYF.

Details on this clonotype: The junction does not match germline at one end; this may be a read error. V is TRBV28 and J is TRBJ2-5; no reliable D call. Germline assignment: CDR1 MDHEN and CDR2 SYDVKM. This CDR3 spans 11 amino acids. The CDR3 protein is CASSTDGRQNF. The CDR3, as DNA: TGTGCCAGCAGTACCGACGGTAGGCAGAACTTC. The variable domain in full, with the rest retrieved from reference TRBV28 and TRBJ2-5, is DVKVTQSSRYLVKRTGEKVFLECVQDMDHENMFWYRQDPGLGLRLIYFSYDVKMKEKGDIPEGYSVSREKKERFSLILESASTNQTSMYLCASSTDGRQNFGPGTRLLVL.

This clonotype was counted many times. This chain uses TRBV28 with TRBJ2-7; D gene unclear. The CDR3 contains 15 residues. The V and J ends lost 2 bases and 3 bases respectively, with 14 bases between them. Germline values: CDR1 MDHEN, CDR2 SYDVKM. The CDR3 protein is CASSLGTELGYEQYF. CDR3 bases: TGTGCCAGCAGTTTAGGAACAGAGCTAGGCTACGAGCAGTACTTC.

The rearrangement joins TRBV2 to TRBJ2-3; TRBD2 matches 14 bases. The germline V gene encodes CDR1 SNHLY and CDR2 FYNNEI. The CDR3 sequence is 15 residues long. The trim removed 6 bases at V and 6 bases at J, leaving 5 bases unmatched. Written as DNA, the CDR3 is TGTGCCAGCAGCCGACTAGCGGGAGGGCAGGATACGCAGTATTTT. Translating gives CASSRLAGGQDTQYF.

The CDR3 protein is CASSHNLEGETQYF. The CDR3 DNA is TGTGCCAGCAGCCACAACCTGGAGGGGGAGACCCAGTACTTC. The chain couples TRBV7-2 to TRBJ2-5; D might be TRBD2 (6 bases). The CDR3 is made up of 14 amino acids. The V and J ends lost 5 bases and 5 bases respectively, with 15 bases between them. The germline gives CDR1 SGHTA, CDR2 FQGNSA.

This clonotype was seen many times. At one boundary the junction diverges from the germline segment, which might be a read error. This rearrangement joins TRBV2 to TRBJ2-1; weak D call: TRBD1 (5 bases). Germline lookup yields CDR1 SNHLY and CDR2 FYNNEI. The CDR3 contains 12 residues. The CDR3 region is CASREGANEQFF. In DNA, the CDR3 is TGTGCCAGCAGAGAAGGGGCGAATGAGCAGTTCTTC. The whole variable domain, remainder taken from reference TRBV2 and TRBJ2-1, is EPEVTQTPSHQVTQMGQEVILRCVPISNHLYFYWYRQILGQKVEFLVSFYNNEISEKSEIFDDQFSVERPDGSNFTLKIRSTKLEDSAMYFCASREGANEQFFGPGTRLTVL.

Points on this clonotype: Being one base from a much bigger clone, this may be a read error. The rearrangement joins TRBV2 to TRBJ2-2, with TRBD1 matching 10 bases. The germline V gene encodes CDR1 SNHLY and CDR2 FYNNEI. CDR3 size: 15 residues. The CDR3 region is CAGSWDRGNTGELFF. Here the CDR3 DNA reads TGTGCCGGCAGCTGGGACAGGGGGAACACCGGGGAGCTGTTTTTT.

This clonotype was recorded at least ten times. This chain joins TRBV5-1 and TRBJ2-1, with TRBD2 identical over 10 bases. V shed 0 bases, J shed 3 bases, and the junction held 3 bases outside the gene matches. CDR1 is SGHRS and CDR2 is YFSETQ in the germline V gene. CDR3 size: 16 residues. The CDR3 protein is CASSLGASGSYNEQFF. CDR3 nucleotide sequence: TGCGCCAGCAGCTTGGGGGCTAGCGGGAGCTACAATGAGCAGTTCTTC.

This clonotype was seen repeatedly, ten times or more. The V gene is TRBV18, the J gene TRBJ2-7, with a possible D match to TRBD2 (5 bases). This CDR3 comprises 14 residues. Trimming pared 0 bases from V and 5 bases from J, leaving 11 bases between. Germline V gives CDR1 KGHSH, CDR2 LQKENI. CDR3 residues: CASSPPASRDEQYF. CDR3 in DNA: TGTGCCAGCTCACCACCGGCTAGCCGGGACGAGCAGTACTTC.

This clonotype showed up many times. The rearrangement uses TRBV20-1 and TRBJ2-3; the match to TRBD2 covers 12 bases. CDR3 size: 15 residues. CDR1 is DFQATT, CDR2 SNEGSKA, per germline (reference sequence). V lost 6 bases to trimming and J lost 2 bases; unmatched junction nucleotides: 6. CDR3 loop: CSAPGTSGYTDTQYF. The CDR3 DNA reads as TGCAGTGCCCCTGGGACTAGCGGGTACACAGATACGCAGTATTTT.

This clonotype was detected ten times or more. The V and J genes are TRBV12-3 or TRBV12-4 and TRBJ2-2; D is ambiguous. CDR3 length: 12 amino acids. The V end was cut by 0 bases, the J end by 4 bases, with 0 bases between. The DNA for the CDR3 is TGTGCCAGCAGTTTAGCCACCGGGGAGCTGTTTTTT. Protein product: CASSLATGELFF.

This clonotype was counted many times. The chain has TRBV7-2 and TRBJ2-7; possibly TRBD1 or TRBD2 for D (5 bases each). This CDR3 region has 13 residues. Germline loops: CDR1 SGHTA, CDR2 FQGNSA. V was pared by 1 base and J by 6 bases, with 10 bases between. Written as DNA, the CDR3 is TGTGCCAGCAGCTTAGGGCCAGGGAGCGAGCAGTACTTC. Residues: CASSLGPGSEQYF.

This clonotype was seen many times. This chain uses TRBV5-1 with TRBJ1-5, with D possibly matching TRBD1 (5 bases). Germline lookup yields CDR1 SGHRS and CDR2 YFSETQ. The CDR3 spans 16 residues. Trimming pared 0 bases from V and 2 bases from J, leaving 12 bases between. The chain's CDR3 is CASSLDGAGGNQPQHF. CDR3 bases: TGCGCCAGCAGCTTGGATGGGGCAGGAGGCAATCAGCCCCAGCATTTT. The variable domain in full, with the rest retrieved from reference TRBV5-1 and TRBJ1-5, is KAGVTQTPRYLIKTRGQQVTLSCSPISGHRSVSWYQQTPGQGLQFLFEYFSETQRNKGNFPGRFSGRQFSNSRSEMNVSTLELGDSALYLCASSLDGAGGNQPQHFGDGTRLSIL.

This clonotype was recorded at least ten times. The chain combines TRBV7-6 with TRBJ2-1; 7 bases map to TRBD2. This CDR3 is built from 13 residues. Germline assignment: CDR1 SGHVS and CDR2 FNYEAQ. The CDR3: CVTALAEYNEQFF. In DNA form, the CDR3 reads TGTGTCACCGCGCTAGCGGAGTACAATGAGCAGTTCTTC. Based on the CDR3 plus reference TRBV7-6 and TRBJ2-1, the full variable domain is GAGVSQSPRYKVTKRGQDVALRCDPISGHVSLYWYRQALGQGPEFLTYFNYEAQQDKSGLPNDRFSAERPEGSISTLTIQRTEQRDSAMYRCVTALAEYNEQFFGPGTRLTVL.

V gene TRBV15 combines with J gene TRBJ2-2; TRBD1 matches at 8 bases. Germline values: CDR1 LNHNV, CDR2 YYDKDF (reference sequence). This CDR3 is built from 17 residues. Unmatched junction bases numbered 8, after V lost 0 bases and J lost 5 bases. The CDR3, as DNA: TGTGCCACCAGCAGAGATTTTGGGCAGGGGGCAACCGGGGAGCTGTTTTTT. Its translation: CATSRDFGQGATGELFF.

This clonotype was found once. Sequence at one end of the junction differs from germline and may be a read error. This chain connects TRBV2 to TRBJ2-3; D is undetermined. The CDR3 has 16 amino acids. Germline V CDR1 and CDR2: SNHLY, FYNNEI. The chain's CDR3 is CASSEEVLGRPYTQYF. The CDR3 DNA is TGTGCCAGCAGCGAAGAGGTGCTTGGCCGTCCCTATACGCAGTATTTT.

This chain's CDR3 is CATSREWASTGELFF. CDR3 DNA sequence: TGTGCCACCAGCAGAGAGTGGGCGAGCACCGGGGAGCTGTTTTTT. This chain joins TRBV15 and TRBJ2-2, with unresolved D. Germline CDR1 LNHNV, CDR2 YYDKDF (reference sequence). The CDR3 runs 15 residues. The V end was cut by 0 bases, the J end by 4 bases, with 9 bases between.

V is TRBV6-4 and J is TRBJ2-2, with 12 bases matching TRBD2. Per the germline V gene, CDR1 is MRHNA and CDR2 is SNTAGT. The V and J ends lost 5 bases and 2 bases, in that order; junction bases with no gene match: 3. There are 16 residues in the CDR3. The CDR3 loop is CASSKTSGGNTGELFF. CDR3 in DNA: TGTGCCAGCAGTAAGACTAGCGGGGGAAACACCGGGGAGCTGTTTTTT.

This clonotype has at least ten counts. The chain joins TRBV7-2 to TRBJ1-2, with 8 bases matching TRBD1. Unmatched junction bases numbered 6, after V lost 5 bases and J lost 4 bases. The germline V gene encodes CDR1 SGHTA and CDR2 FQGNSA. This CDR3 is 14 amino acids long. The chain's CDR3 is CASSVRGRFYGYTF. The CDR3 DNA reads TGTGCCAGCAGCGTCAGGGGGCGCTTCTATGGCTACACCTTC.

This clonotype has ten or more counts. The chain has TRBV29-1 and TRBJ2-7; D may be TRBD2 (6 bases). The CDR3 sequence is 14 residues long. With 4 bases removed from V and 3 bases from J, the gap between germline ends came to 16 bases. Germline loops: CDR1 SQVTM, CDR2 ANQGSEA. This chain's CDR3 is CSVATRGLGYEQYF. The CDR3 bases are TGCAGCGTTGCCACCCGGGGGTTGGGCTACGAGCAGTACTTC.

This clonotype was seen repeatedly, ten times or more. The rearrangement links TRBV6-1 to TRBJ2-1; TRBD1 agrees at 9 bases. CDR1 and CDR2 from the germline V gene are MNHNS and SASEGT. Trimming cost V 5 bases and J 2 bases; bases outside gene matches: 4. CDR3 length equals 15 residues. The CDR3 loop is CASSPGQGAYNEQFF. DNA for the CDR3: TGTGCCAGCAGTCCGGGACAGGGCGCCTACAATGAGCAGTTCTTC.

This clonotype was found a few times. The chain carries TRBV29-1 and TRBJ2-1; 9 nucleotides line up with TRBD2. Germline CDR1 and CDR2: SQVTM and ANQGSEA. CDR3 size: 14 residues. Germline trimming cut 3 bases from V and 8 bases from J; bases unmatched to any gene: 8. CDR3: CSVDVASGTDEQFF. CDR3 DNA: TGCAGCGTTGACGTCGCTAGCGGGACGGATGAGCAGTTCTTC.

Remarks on this clonotype: With a much larger clone just one base away, this may be a read error. The J gene is TRBJ2-5, the V gene TRBV3-1; D gene unclear. V was clipped by 5 bases and J by 5 bases, with 21 bases between them. The CDR3 covers 16 residues. Germline CDR1 is LGHDT and CDR2 is YNNKEL (reference sequence). The CDR3 sequence: CASSNVPAPPLETQYF. The CDR3 nucleotides read TGTGCCAGCAGCAATGTCCCGGCACCCCCCCTGGAGACCCAGTACTTC.